The 27 T cell receptor beta chains below come from one sample, sequenced in a study of PD-1 blockade in classical Hodgkin lymphoma. Profiling relied on immunoSEQ multiplex PCR, and the TCRdb table lists in-frame clones only, not all of them. The table records about 7,300 clones, around 79% of them present only once. Described time point: cycle 4 day 1 (C4D1), after around six weeks of nivolumab. Brentuximab vedotin exposure varied among the patients, all of whom had relapsed after autologous stem cell transplantation. From thawed PBMCs, magnetic negative selection was used to isolate the CD8+ T cells. This sample comprised CD8+ T cells from blood, obtained before the fourth cycle of nivolumab. These receptors all stem from a human donor with classical Hodgkin lymphoma.

The gene calls are TRBV10-3 and TRBJ1-5, with TRBD1 identical over 8 bases. Trimming removed 4 bases from V and 1 base from J; junction bases left unmatched: 3. The length of the CDR3 is 15 residues. The V gene's germline CDR1 is ENHRY and CDR2 SYGVKD. The CDR3 here is CAISAQGGSNQPQHF. The DNA for the CDR3 is TGTGCCATCAGTGCACAGGGGGGGAGCAATCAGCCCCAGCATTTT.

The chain employs TRBV30 and TRBJ1-1; D gene uncertain. Trimming cost V 3 bases and J 3 bases, with 11 bases left between them. This CDR3 is 13 amino acids long. Germline CDR1 and CDR2: GTSNPN and SVGIG (reference sequence). DNA of the CDR3: TGTGCCTGGAGCCTAAAAATTCACACTGAAGCTTTCTTT. Amino acid sequence: CAWSLKIHTEAFF.

The chain is built from TRBV6-1 and TRBJ1-5, with no clear D. CDR1 and CDR2 from the germline V gene are MNHNS and SASEGT. V lost 5 bases to trimming and J lost 2 bases, with 7 bases between them. This CDR3 region has 13 residues. The CDR3 here is CASSPSGNQPQHF. The CDR3 region has the DNA TGTGCCAGCAGTCCATCCGGCAATCAGCCCCAGCATTTT.

The rearrangement uses TRBV7-6 and TRBJ2-5; 7 bases align to TRBD2. The germline CDR1 and CDR2 sequences are SGHVS and FNYEAQ. The CDR3 has 16 residues. J gave up 2 bases and V 2 bases, and 8 bases lay outside the gene matches. The CDR3 nucleotides are TGTGCCAGCAGCTTATTGGTGGGAGGGAGGCAAGAGACCCAGTACTTC. Its protein is CASSLLVGGRQETQYF.

This clone was observed a handful of times. V usage is TRBV7-9 and J usage is TRBJ1-1, with 9 bases fitting TRBD1. Germline V gives CDR1 SEHNR, CDR2 FQNEAQ (reference sequence). The J segment lost 1 base and the V segment lost 0 bases, leaving 6 bases of the junction unmatched. The length of the CDR3 is 17 residues. The CDR3 DNA reads as TGTGCCAGCAGCTTAGCACTCGGGACAGGGAGGAACACTGAAGCTTTCTTT. It codes for CASSLALGTGRNTEAFF.

The chain has TRBV19 and TRBJ2-7, with D possibly TRBD2 on 5 matching bases. CDR3 length: 16 residues. V was clipped by 2 bases and J by 2 bases, with 16 bases between them. CDR1 and CDR2 from the germline V gene are LNHDA and SQIVND (reference sequence). Written as DNA, the CDR3 is TGTGCCAGTAGTATATTTCTCGGATTCGGGACCTACGAGCAGTACTTC. Amino acids: CASSIFLGFGTYEQYF.

J is TRBJ2-3 and V is TRBV7-3; D is unclear. The V and J ends lost 8 bases and 5 bases respectively, with 11 bases between them. CDR1 SGHTA and CDR2 FQGTGA come from the germline V gene. The CDR3 sequence is 12 residues long. The CDR3 nucleotides are TGTGCCAGCGGTGTCGGCGGAGATACGCAGTATTTT. It is translated as CASGVGGDTQYF.

The chain links TRBV29-1 to TRBJ1-1; perhaps TRBD1 as D (5 bases). V was clipped by 6 bases and J by 10 bases, with 15 bases between them. The CDR3 runs 11 residues. Germline V gene lookup returns CDR1 SQVTM and CDR2 ANQGSEA. CDR3 DNA sequence: TGCAGCGTGGGGGACCTAAGGGGAGCTTTCTTT. Protein: CSVGDLRGAFF.

The chain links TRBV6-5 to TRBJ2-1, with 7 bases that match TRBD2. The CDR3 consists of 14 residues. Germline V gene lookup returns CDR1 MNHEY and CDR2 SVGAGI. The J segment lost 7 bases and the V segment lost 6 bases, leaving 9 bases of the junction unmatched. The CDR3 loop is CASSDTTSRNEQFF. For the CDR3, the DNA is TGTGCCAGCAGCGATACGACTAGCAGGAATGAGCAGTTCTTC.

The chain combines TRBV7-2 with TRBJ2-7, with a tentative D call TRBD2 (5 bases). V lost 1 base, J lost 1 base, and 11 bases lay in between. The V gene's germline CDR1 is SGHTA and CDR2 FQGNSA. The CDR3 extends over 15 amino acids. The CDR3: CASSLGAVESYEQYF. The DNA of the CDR3 is TGTGCCAGCAGCTTAGGAGCGGTGGAATCCTACGAGCAGTACTTC.

The CDR3 nucleotides are TGTGCCAGCCTGGACAGAGCGTTGGAGACCCAGTACTTC. Translation gives CASLDRALETQYF. V gene TRBV6-1 combines with J gene TRBJ2-5, with a tentative D call TRBD1 (6 bases). V lost 8 bases and J 5 bases, leaving 15 bases between the germline ends. Germline CDR1 and CDR2: MNHNS and SASEGT. The CDR3 is 13 residues long.

The chain has TRBV19 and TRBJ1-1; D is unclear. This CDR3 region has 15 residues. The V end was cut by 3 bases, the J end by 1 base, with 12 bases between. CDR1 and CDR2 from the germline V gene are LNHDA and SQIVND (reference sequence). The CDR3 sequence is CASSMPWKGNTEAFF. In nucleotides, the CDR3 is TGTGCCAGTAGTATGCCGTGGAAGGGGAACACTGAAGCTTTCTTT.

V usage is TRBV7-9 and J usage is TRBJ2-1; D perhaps matches TRBD1 (6 bases). The CDR3 has 13 residues. The V gene lost 8 bases and the J gene lost 7 bases, with 15 bases spanning the gap. Germline values: CDR1 SEHNR, CDR2 FQNEAQ (reference sequence). The CDR3 protein is CASRAGTMNEQFF. The CDR3 DNA sequence: TGTGCCAGCCGGGCAGGGACAATGAATGAGCAGTTCTTC.

The rearrangement joins TRBV11-2 to TRBJ2-7; tentatively, D is TRBD2 (5 bases). Germline CDR1 and CDR2: SGHAT and FQNNGV. This CDR3 has 17 amino acids. Between the trimmed V and J ends, which lost 1 base and 1 base, there was a span of 17 bases. The CDR3 bases are TGTGCCAGCAGCTTAGCGTTTTGGAGGCAGGCATCCTACGAGCAGTACTTC. Translation: CASSLAFWRQASYEQYF.

The chain is built from TRBV6-5 and TRBJ2-5; TRBD1 matches 8 bases. The V gene's germline CDR1 is MNHEY and CDR2 SVGAGI. The CDR3 spans 15 residues. V gave up 7 bases and J gave up 8 bases; unmatched junction bases: 15. CDR3 protein: CASNPRTGTKGTQYF. In nucleotides, the CDR3 is TGTGCCAGCAACCCCCGGACAGGGACAAAAGGAACCCAGTACTTC.

This clone was seen a few times. The chain employs TRBV7-9 and TRBJ2-1; 7 positions match TRBD2. The J segment lost 10 bases and the V segment lost 4 bases, leaving 4 bases of the junction unmatched. Germline CDR1 and CDR2: SEHNR and FQNEAQ (reference sequence). The CDR3 contains 12 residues. The CDR3 bases are TGTGCCAGCAGCTCCCGGGAGGTCGAGCAGTTCTTC. Protein product: CASSSREVEQFF. Looking up the rest from reference TRBV7-9 and TRBJ2-1 gives the full variable domain: DTGVSQNPRHKITKRGQNVTFRCDPISEHNRLYWYRQTLGQGPEFLTYFQNEAQLEKSRLLSDRFSAERPKGSFSTLEIQRTEQGDSAMYLCASSSREVEQFFGPGTRLTVL.

This chain joins TRBV4-1 and TRBJ1-2; 7 nucleotides agree with TRBD1. J gave up 4 bases and V 1 base, and 12 bases lay outside the gene matches. Germline values: CDR1 MGHRA, CDR2 YSYEKL. This CDR3 has 17 amino acids. The CDR3 loop is CASSQVRRQGVIYGYTF. Written as DNA, the CDR3 is TGCGCCAGCAGCCAAGTTCGGAGACAGGGAGTTATCTATGGCTACACCTTC.

The gene calls are TRBV5-6 and TRBJ2-7; maybe TRBD1 (7 bases). The V end was cut by 4 bases, the J end by 2 bases, with 16 bases between. The CDR3 sequence is 15 residues long. Germline V gene data show CDR1 as SGHDT and CDR2 as YYEEEE. The CDR3, as DNA: TGTGCCAGCAGCATGGGGGGACAGATAGCCTACGAGCAGTACTTC. Protein product: CASSMGGQIAYEQYF.

The chain couples TRBV30 to TRBJ1-2, with D possibly being TRBD1 (5 bases). This CDR3 region has 13 residues. V lost 3 bases, J lost 6 bases, and 14 bases lay in between. In germline, CDR1 is GTSNPN, CDR2 SVGIG (reference sequence). CDR3 bases: TGTGCCTGGAGCCGGGGCGGGGAGAATGGCTACACCTTC. Amino acids: CAWSRGGENGYTF. The full variable domain, completed using reference TRBV30 and TRBJ1-2, is SQTIHQWPATLVQPVGSPLSLECTVEGTSNPNLYWYRQAAGRGLQLLFYSVGIGQISSEVPQNLSASRPQDRQFILSSKKLLLSDSGFYLCAWSRGGENGYTFGSGTRLTVV.

The chain links TRBV30 to TRBJ2-3; TRBD2 is a possible D gene (5 bases). This CDR3 has 16 residues. The germline gives CDR1 GTSNPN, CDR2 SVGIG (reference sequence). V was clipped by 0 bases and J by 4 bases, with 17 bases between them. CDR3 amino acids: CAWSVSRAGLSDTQYF. In nucleotides, the CDR3 is TGTGCCTGGAGTGTATCTCGGGCGGGTTTGTCAGATACGCAGTATTTT.

The rearrangement joins TRBV5-1 to TRBJ2-7; TRBD1 aligns across 7 bases. From germline, CDR1 is SGHRS and CDR2 YFSETQ. J lost 5 bases, V lost 4 bases, and 6 bases had no gene match. The CDR3 extends over 13 amino acids. The CDR3 DNA reads as TGCGCCAGCAGCAATACGGGACAGAACGAGCAGTACTTC. Translated, it gives CASSNTGQNEQYF. The full variable domain, with the rest looked up from reference TRBV5-1 and TRBJ2-7, is KAGVTQTPRYLIKTRGQQVTLSCSPISGHRSVSWYQQTPGQGLQFLFEYFSETQRNKGNFPGRFSGRQFSNSRSEMNVSTLELGDSALYLCASSNTGQNEQYFGPGTRLTVT.

The J gene is TRBJ2-7, the V gene TRBV29-1; 15 nucleotides match TRBD2. This CDR3 has 16 residues. V lost 3 bases, J lost 4 bases, and 7 bases stayed unmatched. Germline CDR1 is SQVTM and CDR2 is ANQGSEA. The CDR3 nucleotides read TGCAGCGTTGATGGTGGACTAGCGGGAGGGGAATACGAGCAGTACTTC. Amino acids: CSVDGGLAGGEYEQYF.

By share, this clone ranks as medium-sized (0.01 to 0.1%). The chain carries TRBV7-9 and TRBJ1-2; no clear D. There are 15 residues in the CDR3. Deletions cut 11 bases from V and 2 bases from J, with 21 bases between. Germline V lookup: CDR1 SEHNR, CDR2 FQNEAQ (reference sequence). The CDR3 loop reads CASSSFLNWNYGYTF. The CDR3 region has the DNA TGTGCCTCCAGCAGCTTTCTCAATTGGAACTATGGCTACACCTTC.

V gene TRBV27 combines with J gene TRBJ2-5; D is ambiguous. The germline CDR1 and CDR2 sequences are MNHEY and SMNVEV (reference sequence). V gave up 3 bases and J gave up 1 base, with 0 bases separating them. This CDR3 is 11 amino acids long. The CDR3 sequence: CASSFQETQYF. Written as DNA, the CDR3 is TGTGCCAGCAGTTTCCAAGAGACCCAGTACTTC.

CDR3 DNA: TGTGCCAGCAGCGTAGGGGGGGACCAAGAGACCCAGTACTTC. Translation gives CASSVGGDQETQYF. This sequence joins TRBV9 and TRBJ2-5; the D gene is possibly TRBD2 (6 bases). Germline values: CDR1 SGDLS, CDR2 YYNGEE. V was pared by 0 bases and J by 0 bases, with 6 bases between. The CDR3 length is 14 residues.

This chain joins TRBV9 and TRBJ2-7; TRBD2 might be the D (6 bases). This CDR3 has 21 amino acids. With 0 bases removed from V and 5 bases from J, the gap between germline ends came to 33 bases. The germline gives CDR1 SGDLS, CDR2 YYNGEE. The CDR3 nucleotides read TGTGCCAGCAGCGTAGATTCGGGGTGGAGAACTACCGGAGGGAAGAGGGACGAGCAGTACTTC. Amino acids: CASSVDSGWRTTGGKRDEQYF.

CDR3 residues: CASSDSETTDTQYF. The CDR3 DNA follows: TGTGCCAGCAGTGACTCGGAGACCACAGATACGCAGTATTTT. The chain has TRBV6-4 and TRBJ2-3; unclear D gene. From germline, CDR1 is MRHNA and CDR2 SNTAGT. The length of the CDR3 is 14 residues. Trimming took off 0 bases at V and 2 bases at J, with 6 bases between the two ends.